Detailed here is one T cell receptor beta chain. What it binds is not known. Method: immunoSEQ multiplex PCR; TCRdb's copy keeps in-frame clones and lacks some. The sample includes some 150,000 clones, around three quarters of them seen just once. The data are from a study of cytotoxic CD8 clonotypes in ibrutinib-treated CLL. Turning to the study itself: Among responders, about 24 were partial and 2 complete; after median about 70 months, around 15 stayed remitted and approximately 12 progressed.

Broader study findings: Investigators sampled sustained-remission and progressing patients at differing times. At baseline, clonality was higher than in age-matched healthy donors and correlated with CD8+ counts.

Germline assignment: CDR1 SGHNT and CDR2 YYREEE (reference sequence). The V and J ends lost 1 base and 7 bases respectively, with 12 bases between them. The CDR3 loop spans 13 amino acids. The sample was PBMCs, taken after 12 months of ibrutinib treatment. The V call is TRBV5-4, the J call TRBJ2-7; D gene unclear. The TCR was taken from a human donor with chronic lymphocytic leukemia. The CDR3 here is CASSLLSEREQYF. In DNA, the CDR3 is TGTGCCAGCAGCTTGTTGTCGGAAAGGGAGCAGTACTTC.